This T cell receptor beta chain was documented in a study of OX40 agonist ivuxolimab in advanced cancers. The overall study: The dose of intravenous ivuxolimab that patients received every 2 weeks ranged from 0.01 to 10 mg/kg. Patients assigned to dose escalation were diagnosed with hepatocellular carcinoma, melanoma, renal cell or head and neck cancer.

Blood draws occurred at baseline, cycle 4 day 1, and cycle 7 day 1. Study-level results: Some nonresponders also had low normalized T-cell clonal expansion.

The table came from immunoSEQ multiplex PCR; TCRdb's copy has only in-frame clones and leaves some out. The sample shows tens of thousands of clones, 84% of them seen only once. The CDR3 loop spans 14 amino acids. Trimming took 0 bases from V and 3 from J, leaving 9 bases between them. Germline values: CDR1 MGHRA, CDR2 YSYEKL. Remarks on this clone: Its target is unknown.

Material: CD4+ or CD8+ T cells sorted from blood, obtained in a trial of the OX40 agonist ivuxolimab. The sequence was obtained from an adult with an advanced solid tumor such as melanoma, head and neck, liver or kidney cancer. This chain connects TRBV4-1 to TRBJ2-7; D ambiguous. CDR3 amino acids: CASSQDYGDYEQYF. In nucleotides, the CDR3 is TGCGCCAGCAGCCAAGACTACGGAGACTACGAGCAGTACTTC.